A single sample gave rise to the 6 T cell receptor beta chains below, sequenced in a study of T cell responses to AZD1222 COVID-19 vaccine. Profiling relied on immunoSEQ multiplex PCR, and the TCRdb table lists in-frame clones only, not all of them. The table has roughly 140,000 clones, around nine tenths seen once. Sequencing was performed on peripheral blood, taken on day 0 of AZD1222 vaccination. The receptors were sampled from an adult in good health.

CDR3 in DNA: TGCGCCAGCAGCCAAGAAGCGAGGGCAGAACAGGAAAAACTGTTTTTT. This encodes CASSQEARAEQEKLFF. This chain uses TRBV4-3 with TRBJ1-4; D gene uncertain. Trimming took off 0 bases at V and 8 bases at J, with 16 bases between the two ends. Looked up from germline, CDR1 is LGHNA and CDR2 is YSLEER. This CDR3 has 16 residues.

The sample holds one count of this clone. The genes are TRBV14 and TRBJ2-6, with D uncertain. V was shortened by 0 bases and J by 0 bases, with 3 bases between the two germline ends. This CDR3 has 15 amino acids. Germline loops: CDR1 SGHDN, CDR2 FVKESK. In DNA, the CDR3 is TGTGCCAGCAGCCAAGAATTCTCTGGGGCCAACGTCCTGACTTTC. Translation: CASSQEFSGANVLTF.

The J gene is TRBJ1-4, the V gene TRBV9; D possibly corresponds to TRBD1 (5 bases). V was pared by 4 bases and J by 1 base, with 11 bases between. The CDR3 length is 15 residues. Germline values: CDR1 SGDLS, CDR2 YYNGEE. In DNA form, the CDR3 reads TGTGCCAGCAGCCTGGGGACTTTAACTAATGAAAAACTGTTTTTT. This encodes CASSLGTLTNEKLFF.

The genes are TRBV28 and TRBJ2-7; TRBD2 agrees at 10 bases. Germline loops: CDR1 MDHEN, CDR2 SYDVKM. V gave up 3 bases and J gave up 5 bases; unmatched junction bases: 7. The length of the CDR3 is 15 residues. CDR3 nucleotide sequence: TGTGCCAGCAGTTTTGGGCTAGCGGGAGTCGACGAGCAGTACTTC. This sequence encodes CASSFGLAGVDEQYF.

With respect to this clone: A read error may be the cause here, since a much bigger clone is one base away. The V and J genes are TRBV5-1 and TRBJ2-1, with 7 bases fitting TRBD2. This CDR3 contains 15 residues. V trimming: 0 bases; J trimming: 8 bases; junction bases outside the gene matches: 8. From germline, CDR1 is SGHRS and CDR2 YFSETQ. CDR3 amino acids: CASSLATSESDEQFF. The CDR3, as DNA: TGCGCCAGCAGCTTGGCCACTAGCGAGAGCGATGAGCAGTTCTTC.

The genes are TRBV5-4 and TRBJ2-7; D uncertain. The CDR3 is 14 amino acids. CDR1 SGHNT and CDR2 YYREEE come from the germline V gene (reference sequence). V lost 0 bases, J lost 1 base, and 8 bases lay in between. The CDR3 protein is CASSLEGDSYEQYF. The DNA for the CDR3 is TGTGCCAGCAGCTTGGAGGGCGATTCCTACGAGCAGTACTTC.